This note documents a single TCR beta chain sequence. The sample originates from a study of blood T cell repertoires in COVID-19. Background on the study: From the United States, Italy and Spain came samples of acute and convalescent COVID-19. Sample material is recorded as cDNA or gDNA derived from T cells, B-cell-depleted T cells, or PBMCs.

J lost 4 bases, V lost 7 bases, and 12 bases had no gene match. CDR1 is LNHDA and CDR2 is SQIVND in the germline V gene (reference sequence). The CDR3 is made up of 18 amino acids. TCRdb keeps only in-frame clones here, not all; method: immunoSEQ multiplex PCR. The sample lists around 230,000 clones, about 80% occurring once. The J gene is TRBJ2-6, the V gene TRBV19; 11 nucleotides agree with TRBD2. Source material: peripheral blood. The TCR comes from a woman between 40 and 55 years old with active or convalescent COVID-19. In DNA form, the CDR3 reads TGTGCCAGTACCGACTGGCTAGCGGGGGGATCCGGGGCCAACGTCCTGACTTTC. Residues: CASTDWLAGGSGANVLTF.